The rows below give T cell receptor beta chains drawn from one sample of a study of human T cells and chemical hapten exposure. TCRdb re-called the RACE reads through MiXCR, storing one row per CDR3 protein. The sample yields 250,000 to 300,000 distinct CDR3 sequences, 7.5% to 8% seen once. The sample was whole blood, taken in connection with sensitization to the hapten diphenylcyclopropenone (DPC). The receptor source for this set is a man younger than 35 with alopecia areata. Some clones in this sample may be carry-over from other donors' samples. CDR3s include the opening cysteine and the closing phenylalanine or tryptophan. D genes are given only for firm matches. Rows give clone size only sometimes, using once, few, many, or a class for an expanded clone.

D gene,clone size,V gene,J gene,CDR3 DNA,CDR3 protein
TRBD2,few,TRBV24-1,TRBJ2-5,TGTGCCACCAGTGATCCTAGCGGGGGTATGGAGGAGACCCAGTACTTC,CATSDPSGGMEETQYF
.,.,TRBV7-9,TRBJ1-2,TGTGCCAGCAGCCCCCTAGGGGACGACCGTGGCTACACCTTC,CASSPLGDDRGYTF
.,.,TRBV7-2,TRBJ1-6,TGTGCCAGCAGCCGACGGGGAGGGGGGAAGGATTCACCCCTCCACTTT,CASSRRGGGKDSPLHF
.,.,TRBV9,TRBJ1-3,TGTGCCAGCAGCCCTAGATTCGCCGAATTTGCGGACACCATATATTTT,CASSPRFAEFADTIYF
.,few,TRBV4-3,TRBJ1-1,TGCGCCAGCAGCGACTGGATGAACACTGAAGCTTTCTTT,CASSDWMNTEAFF
.,few,TRBV21-1,TRBJ1-1,TGTGCCGGAGGACAGTTAATGAACACTGAAGCTTTCTTT,CAGGQLMNTEAFF
.,.,TRBV4-3,TRBJ2-7,TGCGCCAGCAGCCAAGTCCAGGGTAGCTCCTACGAGCAGTACTTC,CASSQVQGSSYEQYF
.,many,TRBV18,TRBJ1-3,TGTGCCAGCTCATTGGACATGTCAGGAAACACCATATATTTT,CASSLDMSGNTIYF
.,few,TRBV6-2/TRBV6-3,TRBJ2-1,TGTGCCAGCAGTTACGAATCTGGGGGCAATGAGCAGTTCTTC,CASSYESGGNEQFF
TRBD1,few,TRBV5-1,TRBJ1-1,TGCGCCAGCAGCTCAAAACTGAGGACAGGAGGAAGCACTGAAGCTTTCTTT,CASSSKLRTGGSTEAFF
TRBD2,many,TRBV4-3,TRBJ2-3,TGCGCCAGCAGCCAAGAAACCGGGAGGGTCACAGATACGCAGTATTTT,CASSQETGRVTDTQYF
.,.,TRBV4-2,TRBJ2-3,TGTGCCAGCAGCCAAGATCACGAGGGGCCCACAGATACGCAGTATTTT,CASSQDHEGPTDTQYF
TRBD1,many,TRBV29-1,TRBJ2-5,TGCAGCGCGGACAGGAACCAAGAGACCCAGTACTTC,CSADRNQETQYF
TRBD1,.,TRBV7-2,TRBJ1-2,TGTGCCAGCAGCTTCGCTGGGACAGGGGTTGTTCACTATGGCTACACCTTC,CASSFAGTGVVHYGYTF
TRBD1,few,TRBV7-9,TRBJ2-7,TGTGCCAGCAGCGCCCGTACAGGGGGCGAATACGAGCAGTACTTC,CASSARTGGEYEQYF
.,few,TRBV4-3,TRBJ1-2,TGCGCCAGCAGCCAAGATCGAGGGATCTGGGGGACCAAGAATGGCTACACCTTC,CASSQDRGIWGTKNGYTF
TRBD2,.,TRBV28,TRBJ2-3,TGTGCCAGCAGTTTATCCCCAGGAAGGAAGCGGGGGAGCACAGATACGCAGTATTTT,CASSLSPGRKRGSTDTQYF
TRBD1,many,TRBV7-2,TRBJ1-2,TGTGCCAGCAGCCCAGGGGGATTTTCTAACTATGGCTACACCTTC,CASSPGGFSNYGYTF
TRBD1,.,TRBV27,TRBJ1-6,TGTGCCAGCAGTACAGGGGGCCCGATTTCACCCCTCCACTTT,CASSTGGPISPLHF
.,.,TRBV6-5,TRBJ1-2,TGTGCCAGCAGTTACTCCTCGGGGACCCAGACCTCTGGCTACACCTTC,CASSYSSGTQTSGYTF
TRBD1,.,TRBV29-1,TRBJ2-7,TGCAGCGTTGTGGGTAGAGGACAGGGGGGTTACGAGCAGTACTTC,CSVVGRGQGGYEQYF
.,many,TRBV14,TRBJ2-5,TGTGCCAGCAGCCAAGATCGTTTGCCCCAGTACTTC,CASSQDRLPQYF
TRBD1,many,TRBV7-6,TRBJ2-1,TGTGCCAGCAGCCCCGAGGGGACAGGGGGCAAGAATGAGCAGTTCTTC,CASSPEGTGGKNEQFF
TRBD1,many,TRBV12-3/TRBV12-4,TRBJ2-1,TGTGCCAGCAGTTTGGGGACCCGACAGGGGGAAAACAATGAGCAGTTCTTC,CASSLGTRQGENNEQFF
TRBD1,many,TRBV4-3,TRBJ1-6,TGCGCCAGCAGCCAAACCGGGACAGGGAGTTCACCCCTCCACTTT,CASSQTGTGSSPLHF
.,.,TRBV7-6,TRBJ1-5,TGTGCCAGGCGCCCAGGCAATCAGCCCCAGCATTTT,CARRPGNQPQHF
.,.,TRBV28,TRBJ2-2,TGTGCCAGCAGTCCGGGGAACACCGGGGAGCTGTTTTTT,CASSPGNTGELFF